The T cell receptor (beta chain) described here comes from a study of T cell changes during pregnancy in multiple sclerosis. Clones were read by immunoSEQ multiplex PCR, and TCRdb kept only the in-frame ones, dropping some. The table shows 70,000 to 75,000 clones, with more than 90% occurring only once. This clone was detected a few times. The CDR3 is 16 residues long. The germline CDR1 and CDR2 sequences are MNHNS and SASEGT. Unmatched junction bases numbered 10, after V lost 3 bases and J lost 6 bases. V is TRBV6-1 and J is TRBJ2-2, with TRBD1 matching over 7 bases. This TCR was sampled from a female donor with multiple sclerosis, enrolled in a pregnancy study. Source: peripheral blood, taken in the second trimester of pregnancy. In DNA, the CDR3 is TGTGCCAGCAGTGAGACGCCGAATACAGGGGCCGGGGAGCTGTTTTTT. Amino acids: CASSETPNTGAGELFF.